This TCR beta chain was profiled in a study of shared T cell receptors in the human thymus. Germline-derived CDR1 and CDR2 are SGHTS and YDEGEE. V was clipped by 1 base and J by 4 bases; unmatched bases: 8. This CDR3 comprises 16 residues. TCRdb's copy holds only in-frame clones and misses some; the assay was immunoSEQ multiplex PCR. The table shows approximately 730,000 clones, with 75% to 90% occurring only once. These sequences were also reported in another study, on human thymus T cells.

The origin of this receptor is a girl under three years old with a congenital heart defect. The specimen was thymocytes. The chain is built from TRBV5-8 and TRBJ2-1; TRBD2 agrees at 7 bases. The CDR3 loop is CASSLPGLKLYNEQFF. The CDR3 nucleotides are TGTGCCAGCAGCTTGCCGGGACTAAAATTATACAATGAGCAGTTCTTC.